The entry below gives a single TCR beta chain sequence along with its context. The junction and the germline gene differ at one end; a read error may be behind it. The data derive from a study of cytomegalovirus exposure and HLA in healthy donors. Per germline, CDR1 SGHTA and CDR2 FQGTGA. The CDR3 loop spans 15 amino acids. Clones were read by immunoSEQ multiplex PCR, and TCRdb kept only the in-frame ones, dropping some. The sample holds around 100,000 clones, roughly 85% seen once. This TCR came from a man aged 18 to 30 in good health and CMV-seropositive. The sequenced sample consisted of PBMCs. This chain connects TRBV7-3 to TRBJ2-7; 7 nucleotides match TRBD1. DNA of the CDR3: TGTGCCGTGAGACAGGGCCGAAGGGAATCCTACGAGCAGTACTTT. This sequence encodes CAVRQGRRESYEQYF.